Presented here are 10 T cell receptor beta chains from one specimen sequenced in a study of radiotherapy plus CTLA-4 blockade in lung cancer. The protocol was immunoSEQ multiplex PCR, while the TCRdb copy is restricted to in-frame clones and leaves out a portion. The table shows about 98,000 clones, with roughly 80% occurring only once. The sequences come from peripheral blood, collected from a patient treated with radiotherapy plus ipilimumab. Receptors were obtained from a human donor with non-small cell lung cancer who had a partial response to radiotherapy plus ipilimumab.

Here the CDR3 reads CASSRRTGGLQETQYF. CDR3 bases: TGTGCCAGCAGCCGGCGAACAGGGGGCTTACAAGAGACCCAGTACTTC. The rearrangement joins TRBV9 to TRBJ2-5, with 9 bases that match TRBD1. CDR3 size: 16 residues. Germline assignment: CDR1 SGDLS and CDR2 YYNGEE. Unmatched junction bases numbered 9, after V lost 4 bases and J lost 2 bases.

This clone has only a few counts. The gene calls are TRBV5-1 and TRBJ2-5; D remains unclear. From germline, CDR1 is SGHRS and CDR2 YFSETQ. The CDR3 contains 17 residues. Trimming cost V 0 bases and J 0 bases, with 15 bases left between them. CDR3 region: CASSLDPTLEYQETQYF. CDR3 sequence (DNA): TGCGCCAGCAGCTTGGACCCCACTCTCGAGTACCAAGAGACCCAGTACTTC. Variable domain in full (rest from reference TRBV5-1 and TRBJ2-5): KAGVTQTPRYLIKTRGQQVTLSCSPISGHRSVSWYQQTPGQGLQFLFEYFSETQRNKGNFPGRFSGRQFSNSRSEMNVSTLELGDSALYLCASSLDPTLEYQETQYFGPGTRLLVL.

The V and J genes are TRBV30 and TRBJ2-7; 7 bases are shared with TRBD1. Germline lookup yields CDR1 GTSNPN and CDR2 SVGIG (reference sequence). The junction had 4 bases not matched to a gene; V was cut back by 3 bases and J by 5 bases. The CDR3 runs to 12 residues. CDR3 sequence reads: CAWREGADEQYF. As DNA, the CDR3 is TGTGCCTGGAGAGAGGGGGCGGACGAGCAGTACTTC.

The rearrangement links TRBV9 to TRBJ1-5; D is unclear. Germline CDR1 SGDLS, CDR2 YYNGEE. The CDR3 consists of 15 residues. Deletions cut 4 bases from V and 1 base from J, with 12 bases between. CDR3 bases: TGTGCCAGCAGCCCCAGTTCGGGAAGCAATCAGCCCCAGCATTTT. Residues: CASSPSSGSNQPQHF.

This clone was recorded a few times. V usage is TRBV30 and J usage is TRBJ1-6; D remains unclear. This CDR3 has 12 residues. V was pared by 7 bases and J by 8 bases, with 12 bases between. Germline-derived CDR1 and CDR2 are GTSNPN and SVGIG (reference sequence). The DNA for the CDR3 is TGTGCCTACACTGCCGGGTATTCACCCCTCCACTTT. The encoded protein is CAYTAGYSPLHF. The full variable domain, completed using reference TRBV30 and TRBJ1-6, is SQTIHQWPATLVQPVGSPLSLECTVEGTSNPNLYWYRQAAGRGLQLLFYSVGIGQISSEVPQNLSASRPQDRQFILSSKKLLLSDSGFYLCAYTAGYSPLHFGNGTRLTVT.

The chain employs TRBV27 and TRBJ2-7, with 7 bases lining up with TRBD2. The ends lost 4 bases at V and 3 bases at J; junction bases unmatched: 3. The CDR3 extends over 13 amino acids. In germline, CDR1 is MNHEY, CDR2 SMNVEV (reference sequence). The CDR3 reads CASSSGLYYEQYF. CDR3 nucleotides: TGTGCCAGCAGTTCGGGACTATACTACGAGCAGTACTTC.

This chain connects TRBV2 to TRBJ1-2; 8 bases map to TRBD1. J was trimmed by 4 bases and V by 6 bases; bases with no gene match: 10. Germline lookup yields CDR1 SNHLY and CDR2 FYNNEI. This CDR3 has 15 amino acids. In DNA form, the CDR3 reads TGTGCCAGCAGGAAAGACAGGGGTGGGGGCTATGGCTACACCTTC. It yields the protein CASRKDRGGGYGYTF.

The table lists this clone with a few counts. The rearrangement links TRBV6-4 to TRBJ2-1, with TRBD2 as a possible D gene (7 bases). Looked up from germline, CDR1 is MRHNA and CDR2 is SNTAGT. The ends were cut back, 3 bases at V and 4 bases at J, with 10 bases in the middle. There are 14 residues in the CDR3. CDR3 protein: CASSEGGQYNEQFF. The CDR3 DNA sequence: TGTGCCAGCAGTGAGGGGGGGCAGTACAATGAGCAGTTCTTC.

In its sample, this clone was seen a few times. This chain connects TRBV28 to TRBJ1-2; D gene ambiguous. Per germline, CDR1 MDHEN and CDR2 SYDVKM. The CDR3 runs 12 residues. Trimming took off 3 bases at V and 5 bases at J, with 7 bases between the two ends. The CDR3, as DNA: TGTGCCAGCAGTTTGGCACCTTATGGCTACACCTTC. Protein: CASSLAPYGYTF.

In its sample, this clone was seen a few times. The rearrangement joins TRBV6-1 to TRBJ2-7; 13 bases match TRBD2. Trimming removed 6 bases from V and 4 bases from J; junction bases left unmatched: 6. Germline loops: CDR1 MNHNS, CDR2 SASEGT. This CDR3 has 15 amino acids. CDR3 sequence reads: CASRFGTSGAYEQYF. The CDR3 DNA sequence: TGTGCCAGCAGATTCGGGACTAGCGGGGCGTACGAGCAGTACTTC.